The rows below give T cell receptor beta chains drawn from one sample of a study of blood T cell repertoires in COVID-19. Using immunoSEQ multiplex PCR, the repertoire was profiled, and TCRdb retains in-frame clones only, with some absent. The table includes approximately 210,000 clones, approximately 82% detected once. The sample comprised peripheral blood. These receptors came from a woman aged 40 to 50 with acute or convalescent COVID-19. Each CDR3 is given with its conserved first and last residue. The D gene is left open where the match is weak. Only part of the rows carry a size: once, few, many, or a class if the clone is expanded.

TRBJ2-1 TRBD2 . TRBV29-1 TGCAGCGTTGACCGGGAGGGCCTCTTCAATGAGCAGTTCTTC CSVDREGLFNEQFF
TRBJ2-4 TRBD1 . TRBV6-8 TGTGCCAGCAGTTACTCGACAGGGGGGAGAGCCAAAAACATTCAGTACTTC CASSYSTGGRAKNIQYF
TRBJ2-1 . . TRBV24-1 TGTGCCACCAGTGACCCTTTGCAGGGGAGCTCCTACAATGAGCAGTTCTTC CATSDPLQGSSYNEQFF
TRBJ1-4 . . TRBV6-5 TGTGCCAGCAGTTTTTCAGGATGGACAAATGAAAAACTGTTTTTT CASSFSGWTNEKLFF
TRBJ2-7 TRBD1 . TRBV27 TGTGCCAGCAGTTTATCCAAGACAGGGGGGGACTACGAGCAGTACTTC CASSLSKTGGDYEQYF
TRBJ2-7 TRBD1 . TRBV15 TGTGCCACCAGCAGAGATCCTCCTGGACAGGGGCCCCACGAGCAGTACTTC CATSRDPPGQGPHEQYF
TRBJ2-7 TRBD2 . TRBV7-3 TGTGCCAGCAGCTTTAGCGGGGGCTCGCCTTGGGAGCAGTACTTC CASSFSGGSPWEQYF
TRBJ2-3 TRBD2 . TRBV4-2 TGTGCCAGCAGCCAAGACACCTATAAACGTCGGAGCGGGGGAGGCACAGATACGCAGTATTTT CASSQDTYKRRSGGGTDTQYF
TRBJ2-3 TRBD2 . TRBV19 TGTGCCAGGCCTGGGACTAGCGGGGGCCGACCGCCGGGTCTGGATACGCAGTATTTT CARPGTSGGRPPGLDTQYF
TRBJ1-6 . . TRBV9 TGTGCCAGCAGCGTAGCACAGGGAAGGAATTCACCCCTCCACTTT CASSVAQGRNSPLHF
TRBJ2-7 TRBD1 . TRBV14 TGTGCCAGCAGCCAACCGGGACAGCCGTCCTACGAGCAGTACTTC CASSQPGQPSYEQYF
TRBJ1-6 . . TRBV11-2 TGTGCCAGCAGCTTATTGAGGACAGTTTCACCCCTCCACTTT CASSLLRTVSPLHF
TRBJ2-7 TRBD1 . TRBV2 TGTGCCAGCAGCCTCAGGGGGCCCAACTACGAGCAGTACTTC CASSLRGPNYEQYF
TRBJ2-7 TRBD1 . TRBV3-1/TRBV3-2 TGTGCCAGCAGCGCACAGGGGCACCACGAGCAGTACTTC CASSAQGHHEQYF
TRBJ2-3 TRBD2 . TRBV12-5 TGTGCTAGTGGTTTGATAGCGGGGGGAGGGTCAGATACGCAGTATTTT CASGLIAGGGSDTQYF
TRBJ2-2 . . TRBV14 TGTGCCAGCAGCCAAGTCGGAGGGTTCAAGGGCGGGGAGCTGTTTTTT CASSQVGGFKGGELFF
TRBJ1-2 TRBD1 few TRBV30 TGTGCCTGGGAGCCCTGGACAGGAACTAACTATGGCTACACCTTC CAWEPWTGTNYGYTF
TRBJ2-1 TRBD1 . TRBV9 TGTGCCAGCAGCCCGAGGACAGGGAAAGGGACCAAGAATAATTCCTACAATGAGCAGTTCTTC CASSPRTGKGTKNNSYNEQFF
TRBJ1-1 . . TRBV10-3 TGTGCCATCAGTGAGTACTTACAGGGAACTGAAGCTTTCTTT CAISEYLQGTEAFF
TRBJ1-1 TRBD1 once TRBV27 TGTGCCAGCAGACTAGGGACAGTGAACACTGAAGCTTTCTTT CASRLGTVNTEAFF
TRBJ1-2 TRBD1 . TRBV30 TGTGCCTGGAGGACCGCAGGGGGATATGGCTACACCTTC CAWRTAGGYGYTF
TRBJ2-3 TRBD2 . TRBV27 TGTGCCAGCAGTTGGGGGGGGTATTTCCTAGATACGCAGTATTTT CASSWGGYFLDTQYF
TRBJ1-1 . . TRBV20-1 TGCAGTGCTAGCTTAGTACGGGGAGCTTTCTTT CSASLVRGAFF
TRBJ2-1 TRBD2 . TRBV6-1 TGTGCCAGCAGTGCCCAGACTAGCGGGAGGTTTTATGAGCAGTTCTTC CASSAQTSGRFYEQFF
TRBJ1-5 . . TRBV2 TGTGCCAGCAGTGAATCCGGGGGGGGCAATCAGCCCCAGCATTTT CASSESGGGNQPQHF
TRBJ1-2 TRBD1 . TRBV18 TGTGCCAGCTCACCGGACAGGGCGGTTGGCTACACCTTC CASSPDRAVGYTF
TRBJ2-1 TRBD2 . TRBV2 TGTGCCAGCAGGAGGACTAGCGGGTACAATGAGCAGTTCTTC CASRRTSGYNEQFF
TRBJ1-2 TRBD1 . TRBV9 TGTGCCAGCAGCGTGGCCACAGGGGGCGGCAACTATGGCTACACCTTC CASSVATGGGNYGYTF
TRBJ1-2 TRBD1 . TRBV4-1 TGCGCCAGCAGCCAAGATCGGACAGGGTATGGCTACACCTTC CASSQDRTGYGYTF
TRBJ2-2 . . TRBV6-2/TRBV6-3 TGTGCCAGCAGTTACACGACACGTACCGGGGAGCTGTTTTTT CASSYTTRTGELFF
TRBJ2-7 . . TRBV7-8 TGTGCCAGCAGTCTAGAGTGGGACAACTCCTACGAGCAGTACTTC CASSLEWDNSYEQYF
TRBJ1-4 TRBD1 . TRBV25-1 TGTGCCAGCAACAAACAGGGGGGAGAAGAAAAACTGTTTTTT CASNKQGGEEKLFF
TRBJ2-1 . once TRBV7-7 TGTGCCAGCAGCTTAGGACACGCCCTAGCCAATGAGCAGTTCTTC CASSLGHALANEQFF
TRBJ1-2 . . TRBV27 TGTGCCAGCAGTTTAACCGTCGGCCCGGGATATGGCTACACCTTC CASSLTVGPGYGYTF
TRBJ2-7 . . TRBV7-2 TGTGCCAGCAGCGTTGACAACTACGAGCAGTACTTC CASSVDNYEQYF
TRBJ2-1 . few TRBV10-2 TGCGCCAGCAGTGAGTCCCCTTCCGACAATGAGCAGTTCTTC CASSESPSDNEQFF
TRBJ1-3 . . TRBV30 TGTGCCTGGAGTGTCCGGAGGGGAACTGGAAACACCATATATTTT CAWSVRRGTGNTIYF
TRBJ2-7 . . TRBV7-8 TGTGCCAGCAGCACTGGTTCCTACGAGCAGTACTTC CASSTGSYEQYF
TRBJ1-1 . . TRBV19 TGTGCCAGTAGTATGGGGGCAGGGCGAATGAACACTGAAGCTTTCTTT CASSMGAGRMNTEAFF
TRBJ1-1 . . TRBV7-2 TGTGCCAGCAGCTTATCCTCGGGGAGCACTGAAGCTTTCTTT CASSLSSGSTEAFF
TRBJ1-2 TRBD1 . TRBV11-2 TGTGCCAGCAGCCCGACAGGGGTATATAACTATGGCTACACCTTC CASSPTGVYNYGYTF
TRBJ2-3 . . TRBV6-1 TGTGCCAGCAGTGACCACGGACAGACCAACACAGATACGCAGTATTTT CASSDHGQTNTDTQYF
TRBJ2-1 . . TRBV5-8 TGTGCCAGCAGCTTGGTTGTAGCGGAGTACAATGAGCAGTTCTTC CASSLVVAEYNEQFF
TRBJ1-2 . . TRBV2 TGTGCCAGCAAGGGGCGCCAGGCCCTTCATTCAGTGGATGGCTACACCTTC CASKGRQALHSVDGYTF
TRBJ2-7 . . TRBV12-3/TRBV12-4 TGTGCCAGCAGTTCGACAGATTCCTACGAGCAGTACTTC CASSSTDSYEQYF
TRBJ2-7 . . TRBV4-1 TGCGCCAGCAGCCAAGAATCTCTTGCCAGATCCGGAGGGAACGAGCAGTACTTC CASSQESLARSGGNEQYF
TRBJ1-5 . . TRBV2 TGTGCCAGCAGTGAGTGGGGGGGGGATAGGGAGCCCCAGCATTTT CASSEWGGDREPQHF
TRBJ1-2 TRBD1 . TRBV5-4 TGTGCCAGCAGCTTTGACAGGGGAAAAGGTTACACCTTC CASSFDRGKGYTF
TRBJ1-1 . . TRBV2 TGTGCCAGCAGTGATTGGAGGGGCACTGAAGCTTTCTTT CASSDWRGTEAFF
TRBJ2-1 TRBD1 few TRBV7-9 TGTGCCAGCAGACCTGCCGGGACAGCCTACAATGAGCAGTTCTTC CASRPAGTAYNEQFF
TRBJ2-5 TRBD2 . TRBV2 TGTGCCAGCGCGGGGGATCAAGAGACCCAGTACTTC CASAGDQETQYF
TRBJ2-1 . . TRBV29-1 TGCAGCGTTGAACCGGGTTGGGAGCAGTTCTTC CSVEPGWEQFF
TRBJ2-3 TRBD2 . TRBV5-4 TGTGCCAGCAGCTTGGGGCTAGCGGGGGGAGTAGGCACAGATACGCAGTATTTT CASSLGLAGGVGTDTQYF
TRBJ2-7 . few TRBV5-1 TGCGCCAGCAGCCGATCTACTAGCTACGAGCAGTACTTC CASSRSTSYEQYF
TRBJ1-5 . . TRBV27 TGTGCCAGCAGCCGTAGCAATCAGCCCCAGCATTTT CASSRSNQPQHF